Sequencing of this T cell receptor (beta chain) was carried out in a study of cytomegalovirus exposure and HLA in healthy donors. Per germline, CDR1 MNHEY and CDR2 SMNVEV (reference sequence). V gave up 7 bases and J gave up 2 bases, with 11 bases separating them. This CDR3 has 14 amino acids. This clone has a handful of counts. PCR was performed using 60 Vbeta and 13 Jbeta primers. TCRdb keeps only in-frame clones here, not all; method: immunoSEQ multiplex PCR. In the table there are roughly 92,000 clones, approximately 80% of which are singletons. The rearrangement uses TRBV27 and TRBJ2-2; no firm D call. The source is a man between 45 and 60 years old in good health and CMV-seropositive. The sample taken for sequencing was PBMCs. The CDR3 DNA is TGTGCCAGCACATTTAATAGAAACACCGGGGAGCTGTTTTTT. Protein product: CASTFNRNTGELFF.